Listed here is a single TCR beta chain. Its antigen is currently unknown. One entry per CDR3 protein, called by TCRdb with MiXCR from the reads. Of about 160,000 distinct CDR3 sequences in the sample, 15% to 20% are singletons; the top ten hold around 20%. Trimming took off 5 bases at V and 0 bases at J, with 15 bases between the two ends. The CDR3 contains 16 residues. Germline V gene data show CDR1 as SGHTA and CDR2 as FQGNSA. The data originate from a study of T cell repertoires in cytomegalovirus infection. Background on the study: Public TCR beta signatures indicated both CMV infection and matching HLA type. Regarding the study as a whole: Totalled public TCR beta family frequency picked out people who carried CMV plus the relevant HLA. CMV-specific TCR beta clonotypes restricted by HLA-C were the ones dominating the ex vivo response.

Material: CD8+ T cells from PBMCs. The chain employs TRBV7-2 and TRBJ2-3, with D perhaps TRBD1 or TRBD2 (5 bases each). This TCR came from a human donor in good health (CMV status not recorded). Some clones in this sample may be carry-over from other donors' samples. CDR3 bases: TGTGCCAGCAGCCGTAAGGGACGGTTGAGCACAGATACGCAGTATTTT. It translates to CASSRKGRLSTDTQYF. Full variable domain (outside the CDR3, taken from reference TRBV7-2 and TRBJ2-3): GAGVSQSPSNKVTEKGKDVELRCDPISGHTALYWYRQSLGQGLEFLIYFQGNSAPDKSGLPSDRFSAERTGGSVSTLTIQRTQQEDSAVYLCASSRKGRLSTDTQYFGPGTRLTVL.